These T cell receptor beta chains were read from a single sample in a study of T cell changes during pregnancy in multiple sclerosis. Sequencing used immunoSEQ multiplex PCR; TCRdb keeps in-frame clones, though not all of them. The sample yields about 68,000 clones, roughly 89% seen once. The sequenced sample was peripheral blood, obtained in the second trimester of pregnancy. The receptor set was obtained from a female donor with multiple sclerosis, enrolled in a pregnancy study. Each CDR3 is given with its conserved first and last residue. A D gene is named only where the DNA matches it firmly. The listing skips clone size in some rows; elsewhere it reads once, few, many or a size class.

clone_size	v_call	d_call	j_call	cdr3_aa	cdr3_nt
NA	TRBV20-1	TRBD1	TRBJ1-2	CSARTGYGYTF	TGCAGTGCAAGGACAGGGTATGGCTACACCTTC
NA	TRBV5-4	TRBD2	TRBJ2-3	CASSTRRLAGTDTQYF	TGTGCCAGCAGCACTCGACGACTAGCGGGCACAGATACGCAGTATTTT
NA	TRBV5-4	NA	TRBJ1-2	CASSPHIDTPYGYTF	TGTGCCAGCAGCCCCCACATCGACACACCCTATGGCTACACCTTC
NA	TRBV12-5	TRBD2	TRBJ2-1	CASGLSLSLAVAYDEQFF	TGTGCTAGTGGTTTGAGTCTATCGCTAGCGGTAGCCTACGATGAGCAGTTCTTC
NA	TRBV7-3	NA	TRBJ1-2	CASSPDSNYGYTF	TGTGCCAGCAGCCCTGACAGTAACTATGGCTACACCTTC
many	TRBV4-2	TRBD2	TRBJ2-5	CASSQERGGQETQYF	TGTGCCAGCAGCCAAGAGCGGGGGGGCCAAGAGACCCAGTACTTC
NA	TRBV19	TRBD1	TRBJ2-7	CASRTGTGTYEQYF	TGTGCCAGTAGGACCGGGACAGGGACCTACGAGCAGTACTTC
NA	TRBV10-3	NA	TRBJ2-1	CAISDSGVRGNEQFF	TGTGCCATCAGTGATTCGGGGGTGAGAGGCAATGAGCAGTTCTTC
NA	TRBV7-9	TRBD2	TRBJ2-3	CASSQPGLAGHSTDTQYF	TGTGCCAGCAGCCAACCGGGACTAGCGGGCCATAGCACAGATACGCAGTATTTT
NA	TRBV4-3	NA	TRBJ1-3	CASSQDYRVGNTIYF	TGCGCCAGCAGCCAGGATTACAGGGTTGGAAACACCATATATTTT
NA	TRBV5-1	TRBD1	TRBJ2-7	CATRTGPQNEQYF	TGCGCCACCAGGACAGGTCCACAGAACGAGCAGTACTTC
NA	TRBV4-3	NA	TRBJ1-2	CASSQDRPAGARYGYTF	TGCGCCAGCAGCCAAGATCGCCCCGCAGGGGCGAGGTATGGCTACACCTTC
NA	TRBV12-5	TRBD1	TRBJ2-7	CASGWGQLDFYEQYF	TGTGCTAGTGGTTGGGGACAGCTAGATTTCTACGAGCAGTACTTC
NA	TRBV30	NA	TRBJ1-6	CAWVRGGSPLHF	TGTGCCTGGGTAAGGGGGGGTTCACCCCTCCACTTT
NA	TRBV7-6	NA	TRBJ1-2	CAGSFNGGRGYTF	TGTGCCGGCAGCTTCAATGGAGGACGAGGCTACACCTTC
NA	TRBV4-3	NA	TRBJ1-2	CASSQISEPYGYTF	TGCGCCAGCAGCCAAATCAGCGAACCCTATGGCTACACCTTC
NA	TRBV9	NA	TRBJ1-6	CASSVRGSQSPLHF	TGTGCCAGCAGCGTGAGAGGGTCCCAGTCACCCCTCCACTTT
NA	TRBV9	NA	TRBJ1-2	CASSVQGGGYTF	TGTGCCAGCAGCGTTCAGGGAGGTGGCTACACCTTC
NA	TRBV7-2	TRBD1	TRBJ1-1	CASSPGTGDTEAFF	TGTGCCAGCAGCCCTGGGACAGGGGACACTGAAGCTTTCTTT
NA	TRBV7-2	TRBD1	TRBJ1-3	CASSQGASGNTIYF	TGTGCCAGCAGTCAGGGGGCGAGTGGAAACACCATATATTTT
NA	TRBV7-9	TRBD1	TRBJ1-5	CASSPTNRDRGNQPQHF	TGTGCCAGCTCTCCGACGAACCGGGACAGGGGGAATCAGCCCCAGCATTTT
NA	TRBV7-2	NA	TRBJ2-5	CASSSTGLQETQYF	TGTGCCAGCAGCTCCACAGGGTTACAAGAGACCCAGTACTTC